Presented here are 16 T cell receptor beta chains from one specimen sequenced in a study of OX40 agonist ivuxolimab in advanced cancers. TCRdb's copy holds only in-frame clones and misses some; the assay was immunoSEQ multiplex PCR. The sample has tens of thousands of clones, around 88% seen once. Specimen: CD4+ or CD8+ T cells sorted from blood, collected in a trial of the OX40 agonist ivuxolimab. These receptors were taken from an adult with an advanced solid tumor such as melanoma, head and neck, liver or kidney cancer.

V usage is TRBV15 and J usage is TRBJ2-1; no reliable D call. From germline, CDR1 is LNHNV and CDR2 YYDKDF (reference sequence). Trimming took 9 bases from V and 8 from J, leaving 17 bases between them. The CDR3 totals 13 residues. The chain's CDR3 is CATAGAAWDEQFF. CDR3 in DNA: TGTGCCACTGCCGGAGCCGCCTGGGATGAGCAGTTCTTC.

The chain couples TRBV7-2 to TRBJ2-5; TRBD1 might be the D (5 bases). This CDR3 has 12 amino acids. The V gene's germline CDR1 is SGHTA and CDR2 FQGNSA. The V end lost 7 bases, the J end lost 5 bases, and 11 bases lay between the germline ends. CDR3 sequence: CASTQGSETQYF. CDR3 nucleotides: TGTGCCAGCACTCAGGGTAGCGAGACCCAGTACTTC.

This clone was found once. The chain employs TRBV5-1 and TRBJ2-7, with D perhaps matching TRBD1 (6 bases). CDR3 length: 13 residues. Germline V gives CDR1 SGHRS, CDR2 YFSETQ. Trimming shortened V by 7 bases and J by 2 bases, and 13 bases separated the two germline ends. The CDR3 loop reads CASAGTNAYEQYF. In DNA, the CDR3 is TGCGCCAGCGCCGGGACAAACGCCTACGAGCAGTACTTC.

The DNA of the CDR3 is TGTGCCAGCAGCTCCGACCGGGATAGCAATCAGCCCCAGCATTTT. This gives the protein CASSSDRDSNQPQHF. V gene TRBV27 combines with J gene TRBJ1-5; D not resolved. CDR1 is MNHEY and CDR2 is SMNVEV in the germline V gene (reference sequence). This CDR3 comprises 15 residues. The V gene lost 6 bases and the J gene lost 0 bases, with 12 bases spanning the gap.

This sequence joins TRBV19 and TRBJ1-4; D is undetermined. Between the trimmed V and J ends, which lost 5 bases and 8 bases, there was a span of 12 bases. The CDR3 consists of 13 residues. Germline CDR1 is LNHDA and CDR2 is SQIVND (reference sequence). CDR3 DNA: TGTGCCAGTAGTGCGAATAGCAGGGAAAAACTGTTTTTT. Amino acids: CASSANSREKLFF.

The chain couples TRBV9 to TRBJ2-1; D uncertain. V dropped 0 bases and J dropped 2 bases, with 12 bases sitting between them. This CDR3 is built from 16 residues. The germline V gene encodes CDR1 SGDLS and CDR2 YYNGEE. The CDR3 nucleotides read TGTGCCAGCAGCGTAGTCGGCTTCTCCCCCTACAATGAGCAGTTCTTC. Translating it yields CASSVVGFSPYNEQFF.

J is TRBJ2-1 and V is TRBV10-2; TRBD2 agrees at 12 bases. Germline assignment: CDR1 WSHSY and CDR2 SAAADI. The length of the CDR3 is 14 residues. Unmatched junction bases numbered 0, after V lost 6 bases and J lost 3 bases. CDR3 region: CASRGLAGYNEQFF. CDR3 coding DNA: TGCGCCAGCAGGGGACTAGCGGGCTACAATGAGCAGTTCTTC.

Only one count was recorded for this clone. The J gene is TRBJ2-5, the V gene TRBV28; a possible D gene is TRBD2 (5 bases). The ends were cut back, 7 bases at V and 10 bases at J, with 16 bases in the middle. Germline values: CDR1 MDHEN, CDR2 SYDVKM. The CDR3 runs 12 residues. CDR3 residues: CASTRGRASQYF. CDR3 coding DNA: TGTGCCAGCACCCGGGGAAGGGCAAGCCAGTACTTC.

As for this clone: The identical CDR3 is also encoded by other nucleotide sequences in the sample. The CDR3 coding sequence is TGCAGCGTAGGGGGACAGGGGGGTGAAAAACTGTTTTTT. Its translation is CSVGGQGGEKLFF. The chain employs TRBV29-1 and TRBJ1-4, with TRBD1 identical over 11 bases. Germline assignment: CDR1 SQVTM and CDR2 ANQGSEA. The CDR3 totals 13 residues. The V gene end was trimmed by 6 bases and the J gene end by 7 bases; junction bases not matched to a gene: 4.

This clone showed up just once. The CDR3 region has the DNA TGCGCCAGCAGCCGGAGGACAGGGGCGGCCACTGAGCAGTTCTTC. Translation: CASSRRTGAATEQFF. The chain is built from TRBV4-3 and TRBJ2-1, with 9 bases that match TRBD1. With V trimmed by 4 bases and J by 9 bases, 10 bases remained unmatched. The CDR3 totals 15 residues. Germline CDR1 and CDR2: LGHNA and YSLEER.

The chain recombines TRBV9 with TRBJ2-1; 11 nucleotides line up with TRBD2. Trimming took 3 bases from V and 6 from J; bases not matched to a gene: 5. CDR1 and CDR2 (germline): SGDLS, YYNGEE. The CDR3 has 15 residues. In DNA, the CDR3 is TGTGCCAGCAGCGATAGCGGGAGGGCCCTCAATGAGCAGTTCTTC. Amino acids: CASSDSGRALNEQFF.

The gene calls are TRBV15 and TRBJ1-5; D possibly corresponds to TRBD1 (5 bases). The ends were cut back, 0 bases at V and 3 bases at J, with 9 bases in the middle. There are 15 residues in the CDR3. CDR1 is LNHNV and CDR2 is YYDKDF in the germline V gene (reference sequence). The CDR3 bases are TGTGCCACCAGCAGAGATAAGGGGTACAATCAGCCCCAGCATTTT. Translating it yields CATSRDKGYNQPQHF.

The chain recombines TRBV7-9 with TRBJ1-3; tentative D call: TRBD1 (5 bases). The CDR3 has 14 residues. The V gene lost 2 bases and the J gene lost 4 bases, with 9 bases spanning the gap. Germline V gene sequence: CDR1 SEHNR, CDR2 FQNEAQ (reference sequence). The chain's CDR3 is CASSLTGAGNTIYF. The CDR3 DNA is TGTGCCAGCAGCTTAACAGGAGCGGGAAACACCATATATTTT.

The CDR3 loop reads CASSLSGGGQETQYF. In nucleotides, the CDR3 is TGTGCCAGCAGTTTGTCAGGGGGGGGGCAAGAGACCCAGTACTTC. This chain uses TRBV28 with TRBJ2-5; TRBD1 or TRBD2 may be the D gene (7 bases each). This CDR3 has 15 residues. Trimming cost V 3 bases and J 2 bases, with 13 bases left between them. CDR1 and CDR2 from the germline V gene are MDHEN and SYDVKM. Full variable domain (rest looked up from reference TRBV28 and TRBJ2-5): DVKVTQSSRYLVKRTGEKVFLECVQDMDHENMFWYRQDPGLGLRLIYFSYDVKMKEKGDIPEGYSVSREKKERFSLILESASTNQTSMYLCASSLSGGGQETQYFGPGTRLLVL.

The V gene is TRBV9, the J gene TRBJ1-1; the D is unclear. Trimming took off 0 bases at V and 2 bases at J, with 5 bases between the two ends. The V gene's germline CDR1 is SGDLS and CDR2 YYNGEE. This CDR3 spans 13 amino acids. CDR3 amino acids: CASSVDANTEAFF. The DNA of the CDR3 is TGTGCCAGCAGCGTAGACGCTAACACTGAAGCTTTCTTT. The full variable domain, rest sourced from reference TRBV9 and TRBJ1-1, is DSGVTQTPKHLITATGQRVTLRCSPRSGDLSVYWYQQSLDQGLQFLIQYYNGEERAKGNILERFSAQQFPDLHSELNLSSLELGDSALYFCASSVDANTEAFFGQGTRLTVV.

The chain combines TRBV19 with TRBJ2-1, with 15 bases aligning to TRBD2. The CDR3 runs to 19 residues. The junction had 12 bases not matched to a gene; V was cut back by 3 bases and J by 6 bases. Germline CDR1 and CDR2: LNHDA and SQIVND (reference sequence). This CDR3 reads CASSMTGTSGRRRGNEQFF. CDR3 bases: TGTGCCAGTAGTATGACCGGGACTAGCGGGAGGAGGCGGGGCAATGAGCAGTTCTTC.